The 20 T cell receptor beta chains given below trace back to one sample, sequenced in a study of blood T cell repertoires in COVID-19. The protocol was immunoSEQ multiplex PCR, while the TCRdb copy is restricted to in-frame clones and leaves out a portion. The sample lists a few hundred thousand clones, roughly 85% occurring once. Sequencing was performed on peripheral blood. The source of these receptors is a young woman with acute or convalescent COVID-19.

Concerning this clone: Distinct nucleotide sequences in the sample also encode this CDR3. The chain links TRBV5-1 to TRBJ1-1, with D perhaps matching TRBD1 (5 bases). V lost 4 bases and J lost 2, with 9 bases in between. Looked up from germline, CDR1 is SGHRS and CDR2 is YFSETQ. CDR3 size: 13 residues. The CDR3 sequence is CASSPQENTEAFF. The CDR3 nucleotides are TGCGCCAGCAGCCCACAGGAAAACACTGAAGCTTTCTTT. The complete variable domain, with remaining parts taken from reference TRBV5-1 and TRBJ1-1, reads KAGVTQTPRYLIKTRGQQVTLSCSPISGHRSVSWYQQTPGQGLQFLFEYFSETQRNKGNFPGRFSGRQFSNSRSEMNVSTLELGDSALYLCASSPQENTEAFFGQGTRLTVV.

This clone appeared a single time. The chain combines TRBV2 with TRBJ2-7, with 8 nucleotides matching TRBD1. The CDR3 is made up of 14 amino acids. Germline CDR1 reads SNHLY; CDR2 reads FYNNEI. The V gene end was trimmed by 6 bases and the J gene end by 6 bases; junction bases not matched to a gene: 10. DNA for the CDR3: TGTGCCAGCAGGGGGACAGGAAGTCCTCTCGAGCAGTACTTC. It yields the protein CASRGTGSPLEQYF. The full variable domain, rest sourced from reference TRBV2 and TRBJ2-7, is EPEVTQTPSHQVTQMGQEVILRCVPISNHLYFYWYRQILGQKVEFLVSFYNNEISEKSEIFDDQFSVERPDGSNFTLKIRSTKLEDSAMYFCASRGTGSPLEQYFGPGTRLTVT.

The rearrangement links TRBV6-6 to TRBJ1-2; TRBD1 matches 8 bases. Losses at the gene ends were 2 bases for V and 1 base for J; bases not matched to a gene: 6. The length of the CDR3 is 16 residues. The germline V gene encodes CDR1 MNHNY and CDR2 SVGAGI (reference sequence). CDR3 sequence (DNA): TGTGCCAGCAGTTACGACCGACAGGGGTTTAACTATGGCTACACCTTC. This translates into CASSYDRQGFNYGYTF.

This chain's CDR3 is CASTTGGVSYF. The CDR3 DNA sequence: TGTGCCAGTACTACTGGGGGGGTTTCGTACTTC. The chain employs TRBV19 and TRBJ2-4; 7 positions match TRBD2. CDR1 LNHDA and CDR2 SQIVND come from the germline V gene (reference sequence). J lost 15 bases, V lost 7 bases, and 9 bases had no gene match. The CDR3 extends over 11 amino acids.

The genes are TRBV12-3 or TRBV12-4 and TRBJ2-7; D unresolved. V lost 6 bases and J 4 bases, leaving 10 bases between the germline ends. The CDR3 length is 12 residues. The CDR3 DNA is TGTGCCAGCAGCAGTTTGGTGTACGAGCAGTACTTC. Translation gives CASSSLVYEQYF.

The CDR3 loop reads CASSAGLGSDTQYF. The DNA for the CDR3 is TGTGCCAGCAGCGCCGGACTAGGTTCAGATACGCAGTATTTT. The chain employs TRBV5-6 and TRBJ2-3; 7 positions match TRBD2. This CDR3 is built from 14 residues. V lost 4 bases, J lost 4 bases, and 6 bases stayed unmatched. Germline V CDR1 and CDR2: SGHDT, YYEEEE.

As DNA, the CDR3 is TGTGCCAGCAGTTACGACGGGGTGAACACTGAAGCTTTCTTT. As protein: CASSYDGVNTEAFF. J is TRBJ1-1 and V is TRBV6-5; no definite D call. The CDR3 sequence is 14 residues long. The V and J ends lost 2 bases and 0 bases respectively, with 7 bases between them. The V gene's germline CDR1 is MNHEY and CDR2 SVGAGI.

The chain has TRBV2 and TRBJ1-5, with D unclear. V was pared by 4 bases and J by 5 bases, with 12 bases between. Germline lookup yields CDR1 SNHLY and CDR2 FYNNEI. There are 14 residues in the CDR3. CDR3: CASSVSGAHQPQHF. The CDR3 DNA reads as TGTGCCAGCAGTGTGTCGGGAGCTCATCAGCCCCAGCATTTT. Full variable domain (missing parts from reference TRBV2 and TRBJ1-5): EPEVTQTPSHQVTQMGQEVILRCVPISNHLYFYWYRQILGQKVEFLVSFYNNEISEKSEIFDDQFSVERPDGSNFTLKIRSTKLEDSAMYFCASSVSGAHQPQHFGDGTRLSIL.

This chain uses TRBV10-2 with TRBJ2-2; 7 bases map to TRBD1. This CDR3 is 16 amino acids long. J lost 3 bases, V lost 8 bases, and 12 bases had no gene match. Germline-derived CDR1 and CDR2 are WSHSY and SAAADI. The CDR3 loop reads CASCLGGAQDTGELFF. CDR3 coding DNA: TGCGCCAGCTGTTTAGGGGGCGCGCAGGACACCGGGGAGCTGTTTTTT.

The chain uses TRBV10-3 and TRBJ2-7; tentatively, D is TRBD2 (6 bases). V was cut by 2 bases and J by 6 bases, with 17 bases left in between. The CDR3 is 15 residues long. The germline V gene encodes CDR1 ENHRY and CDR2 SYGVKD. For the CDR3, the DNA is TGTGCCATCAGTGAGAAAGGACGGGGGTATTCCGAGCAGTACTTC. It codes for CAISEKGRGYSEQYF.

J is TRBJ1-1 and V is TRBV28; 10 bases are shared with TRBD1. With 3 bases clipped from V and 5 bases from J, the junction kept 9 bases outside the gene matches. This CDR3 is 16 amino acids long. CDR1 is MDHEN, CDR2 SYDVKM, per germline. CDR3 in DNA: TGTGCCAGCAGTTTCAACCCGGGACAGGGGATTACTGAAGCTTTCTTT. Its protein product is CASSFNPGQGITEAFF. The whole variable domain, filled in from reference TRBV28 and TRBJ1-1, reads DVKVTQSSRYLVKRTGEKVFLECVQDMDHENMFWYRQDPGLGLRLIYFSYDVKMKEKGDIPEGYSVSREKKERFSLILESASTNQTSMYLCASSFNPGQGITEAFFGQGTRLTVV.

The chain is built from TRBV5-1 and TRBJ1-3, with 8 bases that match TRBD1. Germline values: CDR1 SGHRS, CDR2 YFSETQ. V shed 0 bases and J 5 bases; nucleotides not matched to a gene: 4. There are 15 residues in the CDR3. DNA for the CDR3: TGCGCCAGCAGCTTGGACAGGGGGTATAGAAACACCATATATTTT. This encodes CASSLDRGYRNTIYF.

This clone was detected only a few times. The V and J genes are TRBV7-3 and TRBJ2-7; TRBD1 might be the D (6 bases). The V end was cut by 1 base, the J end by 5 bases, with 9 bases between. This CDR3 spans 13 amino acids. Looked up from germline, CDR1 is SGHTA and CDR2 is FQGTGA. The CDR3 DNA follows: TGTGCCAGCAGCTTAATGGCAGGGGACGAGCAGTACTTC. Translated, it gives CASSLMAGDEQYF. Combining the CDR3 with reference TRBV7-3 and TRBJ2-7 gives the whole variable domain GAGVSQTPSNKVTEKGKYVELRCDPISGHTALYWYRQSLGQGPEFLIYFQGTGAADDSGLPNDRFFAVRPEGSVSTLKIQRTERGDSAVYLCASSLMAGDEQYFGPGTRLTVT.

The chain combines TRBV15 with TRBJ1-1; D uncertain. With 8 bases removed from V and 1 base from J, the gap between germline ends came to 14 bases. Germline V gene data show CDR1 as LNHNV and CDR2 as YYDKDF (reference sequence). The CDR3 covers 14 residues. For the CDR3, the DNA is TGTGCCACCGAGAAAATTCGGGAGAACACTGAAGCTTTCTTT. Translating gives CATEKIRENTEAFF.

The V gene is TRBV21-1, the J gene TRBJ2-3; the table's D call TRBD2 went unverified against the DNA. TRBV21-1 is a pseudogene segment. CDR3 length equals 15 residues. The CDR3, as DNA: TGTGCCAGCAGCAATCGAGTTTCTAGCACAGATACGCAGTATTTT. This translates into CASSNRVSSTDTQYF.

The chain links TRBV6-6 to TRBJ2-5; unclear D gene. The germline CDR1 and CDR2 sequences are MNHNY and SVGAGI (reference sequence). Trimming removed 0 bases from V and 2 bases from J, with 10 bases in between. The CDR3 is 15 residues long. Here the CDR3 DNA reads TGTGCCAGCAGTTACTCGATGCGATTACAAGAGACCCAGTACTTC. It is translated as CASSYSMRLQETQYF.

The gene calls are TRBV25-1 and TRBJ1-2, with 9 bases that match TRBD1. Germline V gene sequence: CDR1 MGHDK, CDR2 SYGVNS. Germline trimming cut 6 bases from V and 6 bases from J; bases unmatched to any gene: 5. The CDR3 sequence is 13 residues long. The CDR3 DNA reads TGTGCCAGCAGCGTTTGGACAGGGGATGGCTACACCTTC. Its protein product is CASSVWTGDGYTF.

This rearrangement joins TRBV3-1 (or the pseudogene TRBV3-2) to TRBJ2-7, with D possibly being TRBD2 (5 bases). Germline CDR1 reads LGHDT; CDR2 reads YNNKEL (reference sequence). This CDR3 is built from 14 residues. The V gene lost 3 bases and the J gene lost 6 bases, with 15 bases spanning the gap. The CDR3 sequence: CASSQVAGWGEQYF. The CDR3 nucleotides read TGTGCCAGCAGCCAGGTCGCGGGCTGGGGCGAGCAGTACTTC.

The CDR3 DNA is TGTGCCAGCACTCTACGGGGGTTCACAGATACGCAGTATTTT. It codes for CASTLRGFTDTQYF. The chain links TRBV2 to TRBJ2-3; D is possibly TRBD2 (6 bases). Germline V gene lookup returns CDR1 SNHLY and CDR2 FYNNEI. Trimming cost V 7 bases and J 2 bases, with 13 bases left between them. CDR3 length equals 14 residues.

There are a few counts of this clone. The rearrangement joins TRBV6-6 to TRBJ2-1; 7 bases map to TRBD2. The CDR3 runs 12 residues. The junction had 1 base not matched to a gene; V was cut back by 8 bases and J by 3 bases. From germline, CDR1 is MNHNY and CDR2 SVGAGI (reference sequence). CDR3 in DNA: TGTGCCAGCGGGGGGGTCTACAATGAGCAGTTCTTC. It specifies CASGGVYNEQFF.